This T cell receptor beta chain was sequenced in a study of cytomegalovirus exposure and HLA in healthy donors. General study results and limits: A later analysis appeared to link common viral pathogens to several of the most significant clusters. In a later analysis, V- and J-gene trimming of beta chains associated with a DCLRE1C missense variant, replicated independently.

Vbeta (60) and Jbeta (13) primers were used in the PCR. Sequencing used immunoSEQ multiplex PCR; TCRdb keeps in-frame clones, though not all of them. The repertoire table contains some 55,000 clones. Turning to this clone: No antigen is known for it.

Trimming shortened V by 3 bases and J by 4 bases, and 16 bases separated the two germline ends. From germline, CDR1 is SGHRS and CDR2 YFSETQ. There are 15 residues in the CDR3. This clonotype was sampled from a woman between 40 and 50 years old in good health and CMV-seronegative. The chain has TRBV5-1 and TRBJ2-5; tentatively, D is TRBD1 (5 bases). The sequencing input was PBMCs. CDR3 amino acids: CASSWVGQERETQYF. CDR3 nucleotide sequence: TGCGCCAGCAGCTGGGTGGGGCAGGAGAGAGAGACCCAGTACTTC.